These T cell receptor beta chains were read from a single sample in a study of cytomegalovirus exposure and HLA in healthy donors. The protocol was immunoSEQ multiplex PCR, while the TCRdb copy is restricted to in-frame clones and leaves out a portion. The sample holds 100,000 or so clones; 76% are singletons and the top ten take around 4%. Material: PBMCs. These receptor sequences come from a man in his forties or fifties in good health and CMV-seronegative. Each CDR3 is given with its conserved first and last residue. Each record gives: V gene, J gene, CDR3 protein.

TRBV10-3,TRBJ2-3,CAISEGKGGPNTDTQYF
TRBV30,TRBJ1-3,CAWTVSGNTIYF
TRBV19,TRBJ1-1,CASSVGGWARNTEAFF
TRBV28,TRBJ1-2,CASSRRGGDGYTF
TRBV4-2,TRBJ1-2,CASSQGTDRLGTYYGYTF
TRBV4-1,TRBJ1-1,CASSHGEWHLNTEAFF
TRBV5-4,TRBJ2-5,CASSRTAQETQYF
TRBV5-8,TRBJ2-7,CASSPSNGEQYF
TRBV7-2,TRBJ1-2,CASSLVRGNYGYTF
TRBV5-4,TRBJ1-1,CASSGKGGSDTEAFF
TRBV2,TRBJ2-1,CASSAPGQGSYNEQFF
TRBV28,TRBJ2-7,CASSLSGQGGYEQYF
TRBV7-9,TRBJ2-1,CASRTLALAGGEQFF
TRBV9,TRBJ1-6,CASSVGEGSPLHF
TRBV5-6,TRBJ2-3,CASSGLQQYF
TRBV7-9,TRBJ1-2,CSSSRFRDSDGYTF
TRBV7-6,TRBJ2-3,CASSPGRGVGVTDTQYF
TRBV6-1,TRBJ1-1,CASSKFGRGNTEAFF
TRBV5-4,TRBJ1-2,CASSPGQKTNYGYTF
TRBV27,TRBJ1-5,CASSFKGGNQPQHF
TRBV7-9,TRBJ2-7,CASSLSVTYEQYF
TRBV7-2,TRBJ1-2,CASSLGGQREYGYTF
TRBV28,TRBJ1-1,CASSSSRAEAFF
TRBV7-2,TRBJ1-1,CASSLDRREAFF
TRBV27,TRBJ2-3,CASSLRGLAGAIPTSTDTQYF
TRBV9,TRBJ1-6,CASSPYTGTGVSPLHF
TRBV28,TRBJ2-3,CASSLLGQEYGDTQYF
TRBV6-5,TRBJ2-5,CASSPRVQETQYF
TRBV19,TRBJ2-3,CASSRAGGRGYDTQYF
TRBV6-5,TRBJ1-2,CASSEPGAVGYTF
TRBV19,TRBJ2-4,CASSAGGENIQYF
TRBV6-1,TRBJ1-1,CASSDEGGGTEAFF
TRBV14,TRBJ1-2,CASSLSDRGYYGYTF
TRBV6-5,TRBJ1-1,CASRTTGGEVVAFF
TRBV18,TRBJ1-1,CASSPQILQGVSTEAFF
TRBV6-5,TRBJ2-2,CASSYAGPLNTGELFF
TRBV18,TRBJ2-5,CASSPRLAGARETQYF
TRBV29-1,TRBJ2-1,CSVEGLAGVSYNEQFF
TRBV25-1,TRBJ1-2,CASSLEKETNYGYTF
TRBV7-8,TRBJ1-2,CASSADSNYGYTF
TRBV6-1,TRBJ1-2,CASSDPIDPGRPAF
TRBV4-3,TRBJ2-1,CASSRSGGPLTYNEQFF
TRBV6-4,TRBJ2-1,CASSDSGGGRNEQFF
TRBV2,TRBJ2-1,CATGLNEQFF
TRBV4-3,TRBJ1-5,CASSQFRGQPQHF
TRBV10-1,TRBJ2-2,CASSEGRSNTGELFF
TRBV5-6,TRBJ2-5,CASSHPGTAKTQYF
TRBV5-1,TRBJ2-5,CASTGKRTGIQETQYF
TRBV5-6,TRBJ1-6,CASSPDGSSYNSPLHF
TRBV19,TRBJ1-1,CASKPGQGSTEAFF
TRBV29-1,TRBJ2-7,CSVSGQASSYEQYF
TRBV9,TRBJ2-3,CASSVVGQSLDTQYF
TRBV5-8,TRBJ1-2,CASSSRGDSNYGYTF
TRBV9,TRBJ1-6,CASSVDRSPPLHF
TRBV6-1,TRBJ1-2,CASSEVPGTNYGYTF